These T cell receptor beta chains were read from a single sample in a study of cytomegalovirus exposure and HLA in healthy donors. Here immunoSEQ multiplex PCR was the method, and the copy in TCRdb shows in-frame clones only, minus some. The data hold under 200,000 clones, with over 70% observed a single time. Sequences were obtained from PBMCs. All receptors derive from a man in his fifties in good health and CMV-seronegative. CDR3s include the opening cysteine and the closing phenylalanine or tryptophan. Fields, in order: clone size, V gene, J gene, D gene, CDR3 DNA, CDR3 protein. D genes are given only for firm matches. Clone size is not always given. Where it is, it says once, few, many or a class for expanded clones.

abundance: NA; v_gene: TRBV7-7; j_gene: TRBJ2-5; d_gene: TRBD2; CDR3nt: TGTGCTAGCAGCTTGGGTCTTAGCGGGGGTTATCAAGAGACCCAGTACTTC; CDR3aa: CASSLGLSGGYQETQYF
abundance: NA; v_gene: TRBV5-1; j_gene: TRBJ1-2; d_gene: TRBD1; CDR3nt: TGCGCCAGCAGCCCTGGGGACAGCGTATCCTATGGCTACACCTTC; CDR3aa: CASSPGDSVSYGYTF
abundance: once; v_gene: TRBV15; j_gene: TRBJ2-3; d_gene: NA; CDR3nt: TGTGCCACCAGCAGGGGGGCCGGGACGCAGTATTTT; CDR3aa: CATSRGAGTQYF
abundance: NA; v_gene: TRBV10-3; j_gene: TRBJ2-3; d_gene: NA; CDR3nt: TGTGCCATCAGTGAGTCTACCACTAGCACAGATACGCAGTATTTT; CDR3aa: CAISESTTSTDTQYF
abundance: NA; v_gene: TRBV9; j_gene: TRBJ1-6; d_gene: NA; CDR3nt: TGTGCCAGCAGCGTCGCCAGGGAAATAGCTTCACCCCTCCACTTT; CDR3aa: CASSVAREIASPLHF
abundance: NA; v_gene: TRBV18; j_gene: TRBJ1-1; d_gene: NA; CDR3nt: TGTGCCAGCTCACCATCGAAAGGGGCGGAAGCTTTCTTT; CDR3aa: CASSPSKGAEAFF
abundance: NA; v_gene: TRBV4-3; j_gene: TRBJ2-2; d_gene: TRBD1; CDR3nt: TGCGCCAGCAGCCAAGGAACAGGGGTCACCGGGGAGCTGTTTTTT; CDR3aa: CASSQGTGVTGELFF
abundance: NA; v_gene: TRBV7-2; j_gene: TRBJ2-2; d_gene: TRBD1; CDR3nt: TGTGCCAGCAGCTTGGACAGGGTGTCAGGCACCGGGGAGCTGTTTTTT; CDR3aa: CASSLDRVSGTGELFF
abundance: NA; v_gene: TRBV7-6; j_gene: TRBJ1-6; d_gene: TRBD1; CDR3nt: TGTGCCAGCAGCTTAGTGGGACAGGGAGATTCACCCCTCCACTTT; CDR3aa: CASSLVGQGDSPLHF
abundance: NA; v_gene: TRBV7-2; j_gene: TRBJ2-3; d_gene: TRBD2; CDR3nt: TGTGCCAGCAGCGTTAGCGGGGCATACACAGATACGCAGTATTTT; CDR3aa: CASSVSGAYTDTQYF
abundance: NA; v_gene: TRBV19; j_gene: TRBJ1-1; d_gene: NA; CDR3nt: TGTGCCAGTAGTTCCGGGGATTGGGTAATGCGCACTGAAGCTTTCTTT; CDR3aa: CASSSGDWVMRTEAFF
abundance: NA; v_gene: TRBV6-4; j_gene: TRBJ2-2; d_gene: TRBD1; CDR3nt: TGTGCCAGCAGCCTAGAACAGGGGGCCGGGGAGCTGTTTTTT; CDR3aa: CASSLEQGAGELFF
abundance: NA; v_gene: TRBV7-9; j_gene: TRBJ1-4; d_gene: NA; CDR3nt: TGTGCCAGCAGCTCCATAACCGGGGGTGGTGAAAAACTGTTTTTT; CDR3aa: CASSSITGGGEKLFF
abundance: NA; v_gene: TRBV11-2; j_gene: TRBJ2-3; d_gene: NA; CDR3nt: TGTGCCAGCAGCTATGGCTTTTCTAGCACAGATACGCAGTATTTT; CDR3aa: CASSYGFSSTDTQYF
abundance: NA; v_gene: TRBV27; j_gene: TRBJ2-7; d_gene: TRBD2; CDR3nt: TGTGCCAGCAGTTTATTTTATGTTCCTGAGGTCGCGGGGGGGGACGAGCAGTACTTC; CDR3aa: CASSLFYVPEVAGGDEQYF
abundance: NA; v_gene: TRBV2; j_gene: TRBJ2-1; d_gene: TRBD1; CDR3nt: TGTGCCAGCAGTGGCGGGACAGGAAAGCAGTTCTTC; CDR3aa: CASSGGTGKQFF
abundance: NA; v_gene: TRBV19; j_gene: TRBJ1-2; d_gene: NA; CDR3nt: TGTGCCAGTACTAGGGGGGGAGCTAACTATGGCTACACCTTC; CDR3aa: CASTRGGANYGYTF
abundance: NA; v_gene: TRBV6-5; j_gene: TRBJ1-5; d_gene: TRBD1; CDR3nt: TGTGCCAGTGGAGGGGGCCTCAACCAGCCCCAGCATTTT; CDR3aa: CASGGGLNQPQHF
abundance: NA; v_gene: TRBV2; j_gene: TRBJ2-1; d_gene: TRBD2; CDR3nt: TGTGCCAGCAGTGAAGTTAGCGGGAGTAGTAATGAGCAGTTCTTC; CDR3aa: CASSEVSGSSNEQFF
abundance: NA; v_gene: TRBV30; j_gene: TRBJ1-1; d_gene: NA; CDR3nt: TGTGCCTGGAACCCTGGGGGGGGGTACACTGAAGCTTTCTTT; CDR3aa: CAWNPGGGYTEAFF
abundance: NA; v_gene: TRBV27; j_gene: TRBJ2-7; d_gene: NA; CDR3nt: TGTGCCGGCGCTTACTCCGGGGGTCTTAGCTCCTACGAGCAGTACTTC; CDR3aa: CAGAYSGGLSSYEQYF
abundance: NA; v_gene: TRBV15; j_gene: TRBJ1-5; d_gene: TRBD1; CDR3nt: TGTGCCACCAGCGGCGGGACAGCCTTCAATCAGCCCCAGCATTTT; CDR3aa: CATSGGTAFNQPQHF
abundance: NA; v_gene: TRBV7-2; j_gene: TRBJ2-7; d_gene: TRBD1; CDR3nt: TGTGCCAGCAGCAACTCCGCGGGACAGGGTACCTACGAGCAGTACTTC; CDR3aa: CASSNSAGQGTYEQYF
abundance: NA; v_gene: TRBV5-4; j_gene: TRBJ2-2; d_gene: NA; CDR3nt: TGTGCCAGCAGCTTGTTTCAGGGAGGAGGAACCGGGGAGCTGTTTTTT; CDR3aa: CASSLFQGGGTGELFF
abundance: once; v_gene: TRBV9; j_gene: TRBJ2-5; d_gene: NA; CDR3nt: TGTGCCAGCAGCGTAGCGGGTGGGTCAGGGGAGACCCAGTACTTC; CDR3aa: CASSVAGGSGETQYF
abundance: once; v_gene: TRBV2; j_gene: TRBJ1-1; d_gene: NA; CDR3nt: TGTGCCAGCAGTGGAGTTGGGATAGCGGAAGCTTTCTTT; CDR3aa: CASSGVGIAEAFF
abundance: few; v_gene: TRBV6-5; j_gene: TRBJ1-1; d_gene: NA; CDR3nt: TGTGCCAGCAGCTCCGACAGGATAACTGAAGCTTTCTTT; CDR3aa: CASSSDRITEAFF
abundance: NA; v_gene: TRBV11-2; j_gene: TRBJ2-7; d_gene: TRBD2; CDR3nt: TGTGCCAGCAGCTACACGACCCGACTAGCGGGGGGCGCCTACGAGCAGTACTTC; CDR3aa: CASSYTTRLAGGAYEQYF
abundance: NA; v_gene: TRBV6-1; j_gene: TRBJ2-5; d_gene: TRBD2; CDR3nt: TGTGCCAGCAGTGAAGCGGGGGGGAAAGAGACCCAGTACTTC; CDR3aa: CASSEAGGKETQYF
abundance: NA; v_gene: TRBV7-9; j_gene: TRBJ2-7; d_gene: TRBD2; CDR3nt: TGTGCCAGCCAAGGGACTAGCGGCTCCTACGAGCAGTACTTC; CDR3aa: CASQGTSGSYEQYF
abundance: NA; v_gene: TRBV9; j_gene: TRBJ1-2; d_gene: NA; CDR3nt: TGTGCCAGCAGCGTAGAGGGACTTTCTAACTATGGCTACACCTTC; CDR3aa: CASSVEGLSNYGYTF
abundance: NA; v_gene: TRBV2; j_gene: TRBJ2-1; d_gene: NA; CDR3nt: TGTGCCAGCACCAAAAGGGGCGGGGTAAGCTCCTACAATGAGCAGTTCTTC; CDR3aa: CASTKRGGVSSYNEQFF
abundance: NA; v_gene: TRBV9; j_gene: TRBJ1-6; d_gene: NA; CDR3nt: TGTGCCAGCAGCGTAGAGGGGAAGAATTCACCCCTCCACTTT; CDR3aa: CASSVEGKNSPLHF
abundance: NA; v_gene: TRBV7-9; j_gene: TRBJ1-4; d_gene: TRBD1; CDR3nt: TGTTCCAGCAGCCCGGGACAGGGGGTTGAAAAACTGTTTTTT; CDR3aa: CSSSPGQGVEKLFF
abundance: NA; v_gene: TRBV27; j_gene: TRBJ1-1; d_gene: NA; CDR3nt: TGTGCCAGCAGTCCACTCAGGGGAGGGACTGAAGCTTTCTTT; CDR3aa: CASSPLRGGTEAFF
abundance: NA; v_gene: TRBV13; j_gene: TRBJ2-1; d_gene: NA; CDR3nt: TGTGCCAGCAGCAATACCGGGACAGAGCAGTTCTTC; CDR3aa: CASSNTGTEQFF
abundance: NA; v_gene: TRBV25-1; j_gene: TRBJ2-7; d_gene: NA; CDR3nt: TGTGCCAGCAGTGTGACAGGGACTTACGAGCAGTACTTC; CDR3aa: CASSVTGTYEQYF
abundance: NA; v_gene: TRBV7-3; j_gene: TRBJ2-3; d_gene: NA; CDR3nt: TGTGCCAGCAGCTTAGCGGTCACAGATACGCAGTATTTT; CDR3aa: CASSLAVTDTQYF
abundance: NA; v_gene: TRBV11-2; j_gene: TRBJ2-7; d_gene: NA; CDR3nt: TGTGCCAGCAGCCGGAACGCCGACAGCTCCTACGAGCAGTACTTC; CDR3aa: CASSRNADSSYEQYF
abundance: NA; v_gene: TRBV2; j_gene: TRBJ1-2; d_gene: NA; CDR3nt: TGTGCCAGCAGCGATGACAGTTACTATGGCTACACCTTC; CDR3aa: CASSDDSYYGYTF
abundance: NA; v_gene: TRBV7-8; j_gene: TRBJ1-2; d_gene: TRBD1; CDR3nt: TGTGCCAGCAGCTTAGCGGGGACAGGGGGCGGCTATGGCTACACCTTC; CDR3aa: CASSLAGTGGGYGYTF
abundance: NA; v_gene: TRBV5-1; j_gene: TRBJ2-2; d_gene: NA; CDR3nt: TGCGCCAGCAGCTTGGGAGGGAAGAGGGCCGGGGAGCTGTTTTTT; CDR3aa: CASSLGGKRAGELFF
abundance: NA; v_gene: TRBV10-3; j_gene: TRBJ1-2; d_gene: TRBD1; CDR3nt: TGTGCCATCAGTTCAGCAGGGGGCACTAACTATGGCTGCACCTTC; CDR3aa: CAISSAGGTNYGCTF
abundance: NA; v_gene: TRBV29-1; j_gene: TRBJ1-2; d_gene: NA; CDR3nt: TGCAGCGTTTCGTGGGGGCGCCATGGCTACACCTTC; CDR3aa: CSVSWGRHGYTF
abundance: NA; v_gene: TRBV10-3; j_gene: TRBJ2-3; d_gene: NA; CDR3nt: TGTGCCATCAGCGGGCAGGACTATGATACGCAGTATTTT; CDR3aa: CAISGQDYDTQYF
abundance: few; v_gene: TRBV7-2; j_gene: TRBJ1-2; d_gene: TRBD1; CDR3nt: TGTGCCAGCAGCTCGGGACAGGGGCTACGCTACACCTTC; CDR3aa: CASSSGQGLRYTF